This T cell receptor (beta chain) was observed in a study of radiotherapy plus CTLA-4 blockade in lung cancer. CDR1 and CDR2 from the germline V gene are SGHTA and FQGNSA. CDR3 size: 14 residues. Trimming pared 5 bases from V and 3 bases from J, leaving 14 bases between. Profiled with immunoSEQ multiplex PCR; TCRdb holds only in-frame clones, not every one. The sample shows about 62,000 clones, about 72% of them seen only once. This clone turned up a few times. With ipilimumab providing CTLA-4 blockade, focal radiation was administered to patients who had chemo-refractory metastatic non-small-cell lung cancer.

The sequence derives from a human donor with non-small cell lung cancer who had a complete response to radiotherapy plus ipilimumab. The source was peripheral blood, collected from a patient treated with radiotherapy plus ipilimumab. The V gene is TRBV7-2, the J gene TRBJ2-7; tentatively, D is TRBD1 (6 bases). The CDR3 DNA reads TGTGCCAGCAGCCCCAACCCGGACAGCTACGAGCAGTACTTC. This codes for CASSPNPDSYEQYF.